Reported below is one T cell receptor beta chain. Antigen specificity is unknown. The sample is drawn from a study of shared clonotypes between healthy human individuals. Looking at the study overall: The study used three CD4 naive, three CD4 memory, two CD8 naive and one CD8 memory plate per donor. Findings and limits, study-wide: Rarefaction curves obtained for sorted subsets showed sequencing incomplete despite large depth.

J gave up 4 bases and V 0 bases, and 5 bases lay outside the gene matches. The CDR3 spans 16 residues. The germline V gene encodes CDR1 SGHKS and CDR2 YYEKEE (reference sequence). Using immunoSEQ multiplex PCR, the repertoire was profiled, and TCRdb retains in-frame clones only, with some absent. The data contain hundreds of thousands of clones, around 72% of them singletons. The CD4+ fraction was divided into a CD45RA+ naive subset and a CD45RA-negative memory subset. This sequence was found in a woman aged 25 to 39 in good health. The sequenced sample consisted of memory CD4+ T cells sorted from blood. Subset here: CD45RA-negative fraction. The chain uses TRBV5-5 and TRBJ2-1; TRBD1 aligns across 9 bases. The CDR3 DNA follows: TGTGCCAGCAGCTTGGTCGGGACAGGGTCATACAATGAGCAGTTCTTC. This codes for CASSLVGTGSYNEQFF.